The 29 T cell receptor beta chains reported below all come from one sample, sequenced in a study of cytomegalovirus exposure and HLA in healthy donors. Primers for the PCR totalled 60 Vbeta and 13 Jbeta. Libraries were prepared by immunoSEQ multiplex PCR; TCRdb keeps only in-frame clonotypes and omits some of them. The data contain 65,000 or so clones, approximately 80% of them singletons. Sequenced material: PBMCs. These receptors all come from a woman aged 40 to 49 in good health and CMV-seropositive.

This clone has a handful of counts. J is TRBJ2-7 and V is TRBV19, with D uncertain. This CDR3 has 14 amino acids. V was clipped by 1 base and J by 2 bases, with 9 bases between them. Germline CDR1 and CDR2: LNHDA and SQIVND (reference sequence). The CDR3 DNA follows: TGTGCCAGTAGTATAGGCCAGTCAACCTACGAGCAGTACTTC. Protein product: CASSIGQSTYEQYF.

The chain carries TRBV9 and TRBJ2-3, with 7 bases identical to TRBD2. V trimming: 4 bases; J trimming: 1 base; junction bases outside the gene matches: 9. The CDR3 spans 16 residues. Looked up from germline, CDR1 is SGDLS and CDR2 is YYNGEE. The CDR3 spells CASSPRQGGGTDTQYF. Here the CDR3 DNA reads TGTGCCAGCAGCCCCCGCCAGGGAGGGGGCACAGATACGCAGTATTTT. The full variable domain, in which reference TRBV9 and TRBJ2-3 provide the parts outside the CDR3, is DSGVTQTPKHLITATGQRVTLRCSPRSGDLSVYWYQQSLDQGLQFLIQYYNGEERAKGNILERFSAQQFPDLHSELNLSSLELGDSALYFCASSPRQGGGTDTQYFGPGTRLTVL.

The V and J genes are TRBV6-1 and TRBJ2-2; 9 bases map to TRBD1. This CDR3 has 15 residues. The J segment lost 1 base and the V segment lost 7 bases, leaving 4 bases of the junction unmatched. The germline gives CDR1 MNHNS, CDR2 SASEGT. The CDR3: CASIQDRGNTGELFF. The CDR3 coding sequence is TGTGCCAGCATTCAGGACAGGGGGAACACCGGGGAGCTGTTTTTT.

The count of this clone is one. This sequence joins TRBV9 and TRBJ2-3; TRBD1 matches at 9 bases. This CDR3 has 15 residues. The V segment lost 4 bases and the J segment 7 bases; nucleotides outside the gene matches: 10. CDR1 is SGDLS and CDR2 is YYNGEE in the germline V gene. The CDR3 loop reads CASSFGQGTFYTQYF. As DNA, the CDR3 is TGTGCCAGCAGCTTCGGACAGGGGACTTTTTATACGCAGTATTTT.

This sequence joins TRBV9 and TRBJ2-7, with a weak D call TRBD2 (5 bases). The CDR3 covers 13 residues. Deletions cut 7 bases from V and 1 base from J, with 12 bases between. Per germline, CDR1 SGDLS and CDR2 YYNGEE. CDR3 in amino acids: CASVEGRSYEQYF. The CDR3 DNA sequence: TGTGCCAGCGTCGAGGGCAGGTCCTACGAGCAGTACTTC.

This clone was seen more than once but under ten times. CDR3 loop: CASSLGAQVSQETQYF. CDR3 bases: TGCGCCAGCAGCTTGGGGGCTCAAGTTTCCCAAGAGACCCAGTACTTC. The chain joins TRBV5-1 to TRBJ2-5; no clear D gene. The CDR3 spans 16 residues. CDR1 and CDR2 from the germline V gene are SGHRS and YFSETQ. V dropped 0 bases and J dropped 1 base, with 13 bases sitting between them.

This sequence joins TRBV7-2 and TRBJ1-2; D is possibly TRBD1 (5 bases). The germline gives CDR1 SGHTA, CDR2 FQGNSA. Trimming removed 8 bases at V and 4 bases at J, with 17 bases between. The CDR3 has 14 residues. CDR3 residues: CASDKIGAIYGYTF. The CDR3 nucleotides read TGTGCCAGCGACAAAATTGGGGCGATCTATGGCTACACCTTC.

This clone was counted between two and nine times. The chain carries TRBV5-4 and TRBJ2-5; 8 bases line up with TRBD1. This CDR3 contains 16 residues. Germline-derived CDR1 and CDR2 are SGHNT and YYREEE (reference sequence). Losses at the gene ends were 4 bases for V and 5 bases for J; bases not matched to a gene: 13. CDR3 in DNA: TGTGCCAGCAGCCGTAAACAGGGGGGCGGGACGGAGACCCAGTACTTC. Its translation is CASSRKQGGGTETQYF.

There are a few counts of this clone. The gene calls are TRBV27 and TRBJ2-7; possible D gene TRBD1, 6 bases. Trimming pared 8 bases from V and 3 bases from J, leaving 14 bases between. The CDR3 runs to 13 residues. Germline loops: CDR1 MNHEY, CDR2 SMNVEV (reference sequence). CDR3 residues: CASSPGDHYEQYF. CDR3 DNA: TGTGCCAGCTCTCCAGGGGATCACTACGAGCAGTACTTC.

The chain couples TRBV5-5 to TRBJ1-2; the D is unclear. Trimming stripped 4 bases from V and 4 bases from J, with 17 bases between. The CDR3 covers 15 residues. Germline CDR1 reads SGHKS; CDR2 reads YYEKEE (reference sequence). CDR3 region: CASSINPRGSYGYTF. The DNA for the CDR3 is TGTGCCAGCAGCATAAATCCCCGGGGTTCCTATGGCTACACCTTC.

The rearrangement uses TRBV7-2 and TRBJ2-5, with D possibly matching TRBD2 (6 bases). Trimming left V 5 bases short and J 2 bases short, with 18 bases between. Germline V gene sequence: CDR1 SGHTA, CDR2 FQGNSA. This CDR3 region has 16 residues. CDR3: CASSRYGGFGQETQYF. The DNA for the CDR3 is TGTGCCAGCAGCCGTTACGGGGGTTTCGGGCAAGAGACCCAGTACTTC.

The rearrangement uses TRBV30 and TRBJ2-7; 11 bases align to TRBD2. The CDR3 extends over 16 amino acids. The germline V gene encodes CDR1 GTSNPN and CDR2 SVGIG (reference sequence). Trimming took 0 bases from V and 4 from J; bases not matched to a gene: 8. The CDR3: CAWSVMVAGGEYEQYF. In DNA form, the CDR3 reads TGTGCCTGGAGTGTAATGGTAGCGGGGGGGGAATACGAGCAGTACTTC.

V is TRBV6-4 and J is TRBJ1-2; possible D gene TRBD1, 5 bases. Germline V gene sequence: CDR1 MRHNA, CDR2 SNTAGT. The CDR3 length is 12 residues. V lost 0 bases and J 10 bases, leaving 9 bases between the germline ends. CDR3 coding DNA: TGTGCCAGCAGTGACTCCGGGGGGGTCTACACCTTC. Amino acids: CASSDSGGVYTF.

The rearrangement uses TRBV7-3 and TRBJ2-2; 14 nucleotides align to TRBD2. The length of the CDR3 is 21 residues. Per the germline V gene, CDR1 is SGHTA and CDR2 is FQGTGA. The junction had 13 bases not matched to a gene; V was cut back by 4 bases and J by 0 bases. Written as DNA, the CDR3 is TGTGCCAGCAGCTCCCAAATCCCCATGACTAGCGGGGGGGCGAACACCGGGGAGCTGTTTTTT. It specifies CASSSQIPMTSGGANTGELFF.

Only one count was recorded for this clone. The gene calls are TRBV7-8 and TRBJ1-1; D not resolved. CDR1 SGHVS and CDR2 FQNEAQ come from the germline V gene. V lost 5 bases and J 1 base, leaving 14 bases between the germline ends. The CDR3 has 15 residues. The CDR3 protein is CASSPKRTGNTEAFF. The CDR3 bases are TGTGCCAGCAGCCCGAAGCGGACCGGGAACACTGAAGCTTTCTTT.

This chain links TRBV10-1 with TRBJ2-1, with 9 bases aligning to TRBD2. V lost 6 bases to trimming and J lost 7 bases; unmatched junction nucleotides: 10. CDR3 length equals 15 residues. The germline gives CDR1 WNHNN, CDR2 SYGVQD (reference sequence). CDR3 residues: CASSDLRGGMNEQFF. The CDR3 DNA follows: TGCGCCAGCAGCGATCTGCGGGGGGGCATGAATGAGCAGTTCTTC.

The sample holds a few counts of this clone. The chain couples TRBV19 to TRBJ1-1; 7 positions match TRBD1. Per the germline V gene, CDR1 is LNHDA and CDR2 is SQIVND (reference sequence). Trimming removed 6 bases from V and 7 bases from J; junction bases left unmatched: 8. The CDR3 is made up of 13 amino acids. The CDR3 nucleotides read TGTGCCAGTAGGGAACAGGGGACTAGTGAAGCTTTCTTT. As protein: CASREQGTSEAFF.

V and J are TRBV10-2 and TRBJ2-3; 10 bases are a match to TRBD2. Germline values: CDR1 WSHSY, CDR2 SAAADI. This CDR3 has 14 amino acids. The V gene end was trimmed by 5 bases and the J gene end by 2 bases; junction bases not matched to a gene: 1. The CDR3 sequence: CASSLAGDTDTQYF. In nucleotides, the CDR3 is TGCGCCAGCAGTCTAGCGGGGGACACAGATACGCAGTATTTT.

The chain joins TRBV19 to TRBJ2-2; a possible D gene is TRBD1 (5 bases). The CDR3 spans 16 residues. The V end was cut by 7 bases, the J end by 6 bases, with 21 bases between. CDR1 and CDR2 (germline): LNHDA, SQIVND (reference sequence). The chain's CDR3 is CASTMWSGRRSGELFF. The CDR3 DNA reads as TGTGCCAGTACAATGTGGTCAGGGCGGAGATCCGGGGAGCTGTTTTTT.

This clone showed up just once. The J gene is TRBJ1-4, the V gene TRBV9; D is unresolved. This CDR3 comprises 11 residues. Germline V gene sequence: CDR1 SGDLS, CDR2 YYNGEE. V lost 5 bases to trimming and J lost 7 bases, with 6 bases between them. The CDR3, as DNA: TGTGCCAGCAGTGCGGGTGAAAAACTGTTTTTT. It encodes CASSAGEKLFF.

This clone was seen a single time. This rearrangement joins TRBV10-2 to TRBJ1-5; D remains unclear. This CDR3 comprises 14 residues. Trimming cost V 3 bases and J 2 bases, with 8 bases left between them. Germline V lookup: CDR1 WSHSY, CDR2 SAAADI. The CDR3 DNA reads TGCGCCAGCAGTGATCAGAGGGGCAATCAGCCCCAGCATTTT. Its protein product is CASSDQRGNQPQHF.

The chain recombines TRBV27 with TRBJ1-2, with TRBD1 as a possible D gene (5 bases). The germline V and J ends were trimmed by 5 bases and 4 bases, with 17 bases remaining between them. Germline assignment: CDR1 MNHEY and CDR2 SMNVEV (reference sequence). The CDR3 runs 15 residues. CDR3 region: CASSRDREGGYGYTF. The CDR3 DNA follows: TGTGCCAGCAGTCGGGACCGGGAGGGAGGCTATGGCTACACCTTC.

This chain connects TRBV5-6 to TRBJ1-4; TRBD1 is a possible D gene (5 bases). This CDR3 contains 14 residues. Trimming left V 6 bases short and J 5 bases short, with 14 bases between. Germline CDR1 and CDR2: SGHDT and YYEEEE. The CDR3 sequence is CASTLGAGNEKLFF. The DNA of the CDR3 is TGTGCCAGCACCCTAGGCGCAGGGAATGAAAAACTGTTTTTT.

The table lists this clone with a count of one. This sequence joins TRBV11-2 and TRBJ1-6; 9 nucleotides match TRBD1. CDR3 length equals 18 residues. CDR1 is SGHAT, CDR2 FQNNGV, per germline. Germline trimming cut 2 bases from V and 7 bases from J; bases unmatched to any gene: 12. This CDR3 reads CASSLSLQGALWNSPLHF. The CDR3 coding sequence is TGTGCCAGCAGCTTATCCCTACAGGGGGCGCTTTGGAATTCACCCCTCCACTTT.

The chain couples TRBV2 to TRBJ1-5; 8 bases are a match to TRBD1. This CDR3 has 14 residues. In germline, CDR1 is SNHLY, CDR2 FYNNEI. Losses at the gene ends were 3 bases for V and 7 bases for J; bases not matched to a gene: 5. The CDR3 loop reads CASSEVRGRQPQHF. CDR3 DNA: TGTGCCAGCAGTGAGGTCAGGGGGCGGCAGCCCCAGCATTTT.

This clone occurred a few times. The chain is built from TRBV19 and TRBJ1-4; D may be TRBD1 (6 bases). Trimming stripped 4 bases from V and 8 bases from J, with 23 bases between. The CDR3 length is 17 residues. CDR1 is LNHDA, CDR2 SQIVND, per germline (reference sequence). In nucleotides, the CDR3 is TGTGCCAGTAGTACCCCGACAGGTTGGTCCCCGTCGGAAAAACTGTTTTTT. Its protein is CASSTPTGWSPSEKLFF.

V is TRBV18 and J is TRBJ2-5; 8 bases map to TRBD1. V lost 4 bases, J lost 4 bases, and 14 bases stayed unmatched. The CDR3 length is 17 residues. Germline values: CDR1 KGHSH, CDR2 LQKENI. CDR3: CASSRHPPTGEGETQYF. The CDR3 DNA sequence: TGTGCCAGCTCACGACATCCTCCGACAGGGGAAGGAGAGACCCAGTACTTC.

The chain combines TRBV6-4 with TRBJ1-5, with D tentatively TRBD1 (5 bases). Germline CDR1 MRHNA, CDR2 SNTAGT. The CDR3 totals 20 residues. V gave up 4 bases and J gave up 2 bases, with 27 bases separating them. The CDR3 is CASSALPIDSGANGNQPQHF. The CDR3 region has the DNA TGTGCCAGCAGTGCCCTCCCTATCGACAGTGGGGCGAACGGCAATCAGCCCCAGCATTTT.

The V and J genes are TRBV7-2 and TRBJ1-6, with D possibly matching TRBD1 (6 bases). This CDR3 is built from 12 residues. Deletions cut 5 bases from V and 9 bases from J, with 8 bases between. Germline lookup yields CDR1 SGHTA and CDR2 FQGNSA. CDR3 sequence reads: CASSNRVSPLHF. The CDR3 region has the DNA TGTGCCAGCAGCAACAGGGTTTCACCCCTCCACTTT. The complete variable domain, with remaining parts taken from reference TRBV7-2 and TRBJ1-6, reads GAGVSQSPSNKVTEKGKDVELRCDPISGHTALYWYRQSLGQGLEFLIYFQGNSAPDKSGLPSDRFSAERTGGSVSTLTIQRTQQEDSAVYLCASSNRVSPLHFGNGTRLTVT.